This T cell receptor beta chain was identified during a study of blood T cell repertoires in COVID-19 (TCRdb year 2020). General notes on the study: Samples from collaborators originated in the United States, Italy and Spain and spanned both the acute and convalescent phases of COVID-19. HLA class I and class II types, where available, came from metadata supplied by the sample provider rather than from assay-based typing. Nearly every sample came with metadata listing a de-identified subject ID, COVID-19 status, age in years and sex. Deeply sampled blood TCRbeta repertoires from subjects exposed to, actively infected with, or recovered from COVID-19 were included in the dataset. The samples were drawn from the first 160 participants of the ongoing ImmuneRACE study and from some 1,300 subjects provided by 6 global collaborators. The repertoires were released in a freely available public database meant as a resource for research on the immune response to SARS-CoV-2. The material from the prospective study consisted of cDNA or gDNA derived from T cells, B-cell-depleted T cells, or PBMCs. Findings and caveats that apply to the study as a whole: Clinical and demographic metadata were provided uncurated, with the amount varying by source and participant.

About this clone itself: Its antigen remains undetermined. No much larger clone is present one base from it, and per-base qualities are unavailable.

There are 16 amino acids in the CDR3, from cysteine to phenylalanine inclusive. CDR3 DNA is the only sequence kept; it has 48 bases, read in frame from the first base. Trimming takes 4 bases off V and 5 bases off J; junction bases not matched to a gene: 11. Taken from the germline V gene (reference sequence), the CDR1 and CDR2 loops are SGHNT and YYREEE. Collaborating institutions collected whole blood in K2EDTA tubes following their own protocols. For TCRbeta analysis, collaborator samples were shipped as frozen whole blood, as isolated PBMCs, or as DNA extracted from either sample type. The immunoSEQ Assay, a bias-controlled multiplex PCR, was used to amplify TCRbeta CDR3 regions from genomic DNA. The published analysis was carried out like this. Within the assay, amplification of reference gene primers was used to estimate how many nucleated cells each sample contained. To quantify the absolute abundance of each unique TCRbeta CDR3 rearrangement, sequence reads were collapsed and filtered. For each sample, productive Simpson clonality was calculated by taking the square root of Simpson's diversity index across productive rearrangements. TCRdb took over this immuneACCESS table, retaining in-frame rearrangements with V and J assigned. Such tables are incomplete; in checked studies, under half of the missing clones stem from an unresolved V gene, and the remainder is unexplained. The DNA was the basis for D and trimming; V, J and clone size are from that table. The sample data list approximately 170,000 clones, and 80% to 90% of these were observed just once. The ten largest clonotypes hold 1.1% of the sample.

This receptor was obtained from a man aged 30 to 45 with acute or convalescent COVID-19. In this chain, TRBV5-4 is recombined with TRBJ1-1; TRBD1 agrees with 10 junctional bases. Sample: peripheral blood. The CDR3 corresponds to CASSKGQGRSWTEAFF. At the DNA level, the sequence is TGTGCCAGCAGCAAGGGACAGGGGAGGTCTTGGACTGAAGCTTTCTTT.